This T cell receptor beta chain was captured by sequencing in a study of blood T cell repertoires in COVID-19. Study-wide context: The samples span acute and convalescent COVID-19 from the United States, Italy and Spain.

Per the study methods: Amplification from reference gene primers served as the basis for estimated nucleated cell counts. Clones were read by immunoSEQ multiplex PCR, and TCRdb kept only the in-frame ones, dropping some. The V and J calls and the clone size are those of that table, but D and trimming were determined from the DNA. The sample records 100,000 or so clones, about four fifths being singletons. This clone has a handful of counts. The V gene's germline CDR1 is MNHNS and CDR2 SASEGT. The V end lost 1 base, the J end lost 3 bases, and 12 bases lay between the germline ends. This CDR3 contains 15 residues.

The sequenced material came from peripheral blood. The sequence was obtained from a woman aged 65 to 85 with acute or convalescent COVID-19. The rearrangement uses TRBV6-1 and TRBJ1-1; no clear D. DNA for the CDR3: TGTGCCAGCAGTGAAGATTGGCAGGCCGACACTGAAGCTTTCTTT. Translation gives CASSEDWQADTEAFF.